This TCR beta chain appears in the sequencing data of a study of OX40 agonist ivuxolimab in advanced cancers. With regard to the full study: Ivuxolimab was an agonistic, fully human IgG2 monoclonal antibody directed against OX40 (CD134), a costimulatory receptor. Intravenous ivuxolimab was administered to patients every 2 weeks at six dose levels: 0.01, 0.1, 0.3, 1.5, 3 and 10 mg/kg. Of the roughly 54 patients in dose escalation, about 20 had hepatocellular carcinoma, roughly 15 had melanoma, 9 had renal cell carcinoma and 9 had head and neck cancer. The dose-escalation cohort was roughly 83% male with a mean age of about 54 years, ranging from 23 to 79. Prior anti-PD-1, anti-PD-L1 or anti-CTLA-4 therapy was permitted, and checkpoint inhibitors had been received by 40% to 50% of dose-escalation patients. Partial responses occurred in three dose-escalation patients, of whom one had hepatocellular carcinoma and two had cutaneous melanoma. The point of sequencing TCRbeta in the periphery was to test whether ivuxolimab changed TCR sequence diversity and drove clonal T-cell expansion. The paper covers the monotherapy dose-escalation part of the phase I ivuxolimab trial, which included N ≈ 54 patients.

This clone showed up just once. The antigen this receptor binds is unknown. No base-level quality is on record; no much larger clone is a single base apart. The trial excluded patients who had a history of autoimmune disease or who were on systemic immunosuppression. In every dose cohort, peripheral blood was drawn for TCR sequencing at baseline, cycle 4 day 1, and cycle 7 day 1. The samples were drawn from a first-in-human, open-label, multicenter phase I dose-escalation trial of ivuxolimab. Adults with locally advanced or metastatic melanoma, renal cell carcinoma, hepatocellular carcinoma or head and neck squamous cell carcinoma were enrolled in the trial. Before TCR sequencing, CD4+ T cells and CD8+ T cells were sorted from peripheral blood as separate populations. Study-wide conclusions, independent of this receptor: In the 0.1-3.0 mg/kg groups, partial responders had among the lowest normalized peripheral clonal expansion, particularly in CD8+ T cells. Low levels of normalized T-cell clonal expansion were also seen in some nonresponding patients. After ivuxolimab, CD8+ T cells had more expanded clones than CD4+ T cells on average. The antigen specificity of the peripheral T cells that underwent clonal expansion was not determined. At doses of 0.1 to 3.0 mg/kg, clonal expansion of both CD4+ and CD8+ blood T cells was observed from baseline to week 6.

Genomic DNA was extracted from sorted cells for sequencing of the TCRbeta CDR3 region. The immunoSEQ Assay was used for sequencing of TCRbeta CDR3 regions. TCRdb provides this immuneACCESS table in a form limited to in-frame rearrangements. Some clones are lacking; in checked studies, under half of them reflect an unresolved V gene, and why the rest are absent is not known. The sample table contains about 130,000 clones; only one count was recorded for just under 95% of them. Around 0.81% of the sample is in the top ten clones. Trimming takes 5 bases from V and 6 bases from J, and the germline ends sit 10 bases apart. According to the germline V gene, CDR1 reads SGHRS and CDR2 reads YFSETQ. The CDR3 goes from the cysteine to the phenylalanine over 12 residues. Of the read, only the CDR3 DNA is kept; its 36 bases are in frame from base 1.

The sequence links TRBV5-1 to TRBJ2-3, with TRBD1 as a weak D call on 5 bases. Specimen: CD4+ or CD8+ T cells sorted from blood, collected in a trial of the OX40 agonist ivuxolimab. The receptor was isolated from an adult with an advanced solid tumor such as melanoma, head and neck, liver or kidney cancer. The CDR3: CASSPDSDTQYF. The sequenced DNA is TGCGCCAGCAGTCCCGACAGCGATACGCAGTATTTT.